The rows below give T cell receptor beta chains drawn from one sample of a study of shared clonotypes between healthy human individuals. Data came from immunoSEQ multiplex PCR; TCRdb stores just in-frame clones and leaves some out. This table has roughly 2 million clones, approximately 94% appearing once. The sequencing sample was made of naive CD8+ T cells sorted from blood. The receptor source for this set is a man aged 18 to 30 in good health. Both conserved end residues are part of each CDR3. A D gene is named only where the DNA matches it firmly. Size is stated for part of the rows, as once, few or many counts, or as a class when the clone is expanded.

>TRBJ1-1|.|.|TRBV13
TGTGCCAGCAGCCTCACGGGGGGGAACACTGAAGCTTTCTTT
CASSLTGGNTEAFF
>TRBJ1-4|.|.|TRBV29-1
TGCAGCGTTGATACGGGGGATAATGAAAAACTGTTTTTT
CSVDTGDNEKLFF
>TRBJ1-2|once|.|TRBV7-9
TGTGCCAGCAGCTTAAGACCGGTCCAAACAGGGATTGGCTACACCTTC
CASSLRPVQTGIGYTF
>TRBJ1-1|.|.|TRBV29-1
TGCAGCGTTGTAGGTGCCCACGGGGCTGGAGCTTTCTTT
CSVVGAHGAGAFF
>TRBJ2-1|.|TRBD1|TRBV5-4
TGTGCCAGCAGCTTATTGGGACAGGGGGGCCATGAGCAGTTCTTC
CASSLLGQGGHEQFF
>TRBJ2-1|.|.|TRBV18
TGTGCCAGCTCACCAGGGGACGTGGCCGAGCCGGAGGGGCAGTTCTTC
CASSPGDVAEPEGQFF
>TRBJ1-2|.|.|TRBV7-9
TGTGTCACCGGGGAGAGCTATGGCTACACCTTC
CVTGESYGYTF
>TRBJ2-3|.|.|TRBV9
TGTGCCAGCAGCGTAGGTACTAGCCTTTGGGATACGCAGTATTTT
CASSVGTSLWDTQYF
>TRBJ1-4|once|.|TRBV7-9
TGTGCCAGCAGCCCGAGCACGGGCCTAGGGCTGTTTTTT
CASSPSTGLGLFF
>TRBJ1-2|.|.|TRBV27
TGTGCCAGCAGTTCTCGGACGGGGGCCTATGGCTACACCTTC
CASSSRTGAYGYTF
>TRBJ2-3|.|.|TRBV27
TGTGCCAGCAGAGGGGGGGCCTTGACAGATACGCAGTATTTT
CASRGGALTDTQYF
>TRBJ2-2|.|.|TRBV5-1
TGCGCCAGCAGCTTGGTATCGGGGGAGCTGTTTTTT
CASSLVSGELFF